The 21 T cell receptor beta chains given below trace back to one sample, sequenced in a study of T cells after posttransplantation cyclophosphamide. Sequencing was performed with immunoSEQ multiplex PCR; in TCRdb, only in-frame clones are kept and a portion is missing. The sample records under 40,000 clones, over 75% being singletons. The naive gate required viable CD3+CD4+ or CD3+CD8+ cells with CCR7+CD45RA+CD45RO-CD95-CD27+CD28+ phenotype. The sequencing input was naive CD4+ T cells sorted from blood. The receptor set was obtained from a man aged 30 to 39 in good health and a related stem cell transplant donor.

The V and J genes are TRBV5-4 and TRBJ1-1; TRBD1 might be the D (6 bases). Germline V gene sequence: CDR1 SGHNT, CDR2 YYREEE (reference sequence). V lost 6 bases and J 1 base, leaving 13 bases between the germline ends. This CDR3 has 14 amino acids. Here the CDR3 DNA reads TGTGCCAGCACCCAGGGGCAGGCGAACACTGAAGCTTTCTTT. It is translated as CASTQGQANTEAFF.

V usage is TRBV6-5 and J usage is TRBJ1-2, with D unresolved. Germline CDR1 and CDR2: MNHEY and SVGAGI. The CDR3 has 12 residues. Trimming took off 2 bases at V and 4 bases at J, with 5 bases between the two ends. The CDR3 DNA reads as TGTGCCAGCAGTTACCCAGGCTATGGCTACACCTTC. It yields the protein CASSYPGYGYTF.

The chain uses TRBV6-6 and TRBJ2-7, with TRBD1 matching over 7 bases. This CDR3 spans 14 amino acids. CDR1 is MNHNY and CDR2 is SVGAGI in the germline V gene (reference sequence). Losses at the gene ends were 4 bases for V and 3 bases for J; bases not matched to a gene: 6. DNA for the CDR3: TGTGCCAGCAGTTCCGGGACAGATTTCTACGAGCAGTACTTC. Protein sequence: CASSSGTDFYEQYF.

This chain uses TRBV15 with TRBJ2-7; 7 bases match TRBD1. The CDR3 contains 14 residues. The V gene's germline CDR1 is LNHNV and CDR2 YYDKDF (reference sequence). The junction had 11 bases not matched to a gene; V was cut back by 0 bases and J by 12 bases. CDR3 loop: CATSRDLGQSRGYF. As DNA, the CDR3 is TGTGCCACCAGCAGAGATCTGGGACAGTCCCGGGGGTACTTC.

The V gene is TRBV5-1, the J gene TRBJ1-3, with 8 bases fitting TRBD1. Trimming cost V 8 bases and J 4 bases; bases outside gene matches: 8. The CDR3 contains 14 residues. CDR1 is SGHRS and CDR2 is YFSETQ in the germline V gene. The CDR3 DNA follows: TGCGCCAGTGGACAGGGAGGATCCGGAAACACCATATATTTT. Its protein product is CASGQGGSGNTIYF.

V is TRBV6-5 and J is TRBJ2-5, with 10 positions matching TRBD1. CDR3 length: 14 residues. Germline lookup yields CDR1 MNHEY and CDR2 SVGAGI. V lost 5 bases to trimming and J lost 5 bases; unmatched junction nucleotides: 5. CDR3 protein: CASSRDRGRETQYF. The CDR3 nucleotides read TGTGCCAGCAGTAGGGACAGGGGAAGGGAGACCCAGTACTTC.

The chain recombines TRBV9 with TRBJ2-4; tentatively, D is TRBD2 (6 bases). The germline V gene encodes CDR1 SGDLS and CDR2 YYNGEE. V lost 5 bases and J lost 0, with 18 bases in between. The CDR3 runs to 17 residues. The CDR3 DNA is TGTGCCAGCAGACCTCCGGGCGGGGCAGTAGCCAAAAACATTCAGTACTTC. Protein: CASRPPGGAVAKNIQYF.

The chain employs TRBV28 and TRBJ2-5, with 7 nucleotides matching TRBD2. The CDR3 totals 16 residues. V was clipped by 7 bases and J by 4 bases; unmatched bases: 15. The germline V gene has CDR1 MDHEN and CDR2 SYDVKM. For the CDR3, the DNA is TGTGCCAGCACCCTTGGTCGGATTTCGGGAGGAGAGACCCAGTACTTC. Translating gives CASTLGRISGGETQYF.

The chain combines TRBV7-9 with TRBJ2-7, with D possibly matching TRBD1 (6 bases). Germline values: CDR1 SEHNR, CDR2 FQNEAQ (reference sequence). This CDR3 comprises 14 residues. V lost 4 bases to trimming and J lost 2 bases, with 12 bases between them. DNA of the CDR3: TGTGCCAGCAGCTCGTCCGGGACAACCTACGAGCAGTACTTC. Translation: CASSSSGTTYEQYF.

This clone was seen a handful of times. The V and J genes are TRBV7-3 and TRBJ2-1; 11 bases align to TRBD1. V shed 1 base, J shed 7 bases, and the junction held 6 bases outside the gene matches. Germline CDR1 is SGHTA and CDR2 is FQGTGA. There are 16 residues in the CDR3. The DNA of the CDR3 is TGTGCCAGCAGCTTAAGTGGGACAGGGGGTGGAAATGAGCAGTTCTTC. Amino acid sequence: CASSLSGTGGGNEQFF.

This clone was detected only once. The rearrangement links TRBV9 to TRBJ2-3; 7 bases line up with TRBD2. V was clipped by 0 bases and J by 0 bases; unmatched bases: 4. Looked up from germline, CDR1 is SGDLS and CDR2 is YYNGEE. The CDR3 has 16 residues. CDR3 sequence: CASSVGAGISTDTQYF. CDR3 DNA: TGTGCCAGCAGCGTAGGAGCGGGGATTAGCACAGATACGCAGTATTTT.

The rearrangement links TRBV28 to TRBJ2-2, with D uncertain. Germline CDR1 is MDHEN and CDR2 is SYDVKM. The CDR3 contains 12 residues. V lost 7 bases, J lost 5 bases, and 8 bases lay in between. The CDR3 nucleotides read TGTGCCAGCATCCACGGGACCGGGGAGCTGTTTTTT. Its protein product is CASIHGTGELFF.

The chain joins TRBV5-6 to TRBJ1-6; maybe TRBD1 (5 bases). V lost 4 bases, J lost 6 bases, and 11 bases lay in between. The CDR3 length is 14 residues. Germline V gives CDR1 SGHDT, CDR2 YYEEEE. CDR3 region: CASSRRVPNSPLHF. The DNA for the CDR3 is TGTGCCAGCAGCCGCAGGGTCCCTAATTCACCCCTCCACTTT.

The chain couples TRBV4-1 to TRBJ1-3; 11 bases line up with TRBD1. The V gene's germline CDR1 is MGHRA and CDR2 YSYEKL. Trimming cost V 4 bases and J 4 bases; bases outside gene matches: 3. The CDR3 covers 15 residues. The CDR3 coding sequence is TGCGCCAGCAGCCTGGGACAGGGGGACGGAAACACCATATATTTT. Residues: CASSLGQGDGNTIYF.

The V gene is TRBV9, the J gene TRBJ1-6; 11 bases are a match to TRBD1. CDR1 is SGDLS and CDR2 is YYNGEE in the germline V gene. V was pared by 3 bases and J by 9 bases, with 5 bases of the junction left unmatched. The CDR3 has 15 amino acids. The CDR3 here is CASSARTGGGSPLHF. The CDR3 coding sequence is TGTGCCAGCAGCGCTCGGACAGGGGGCGGTTCACCCCTCCACTTT.

With regard to this clone: The same CDR3 arises from other DNA sequences in this sample as well. The V gene is TRBV11-2, the J gene TRBJ2-2, with TRBD2 matching over 9 bases. With 2 bases clipped from V and 5 bases from J, the junction kept 0 bases outside the gene matches. The V gene's germline CDR1 is SGHAT and CDR2 FQNNGV. This CDR3 is 14 amino acids long. The chain's CDR3 is CASSLLAGTGELFF. CDR3 in DNA: TGTGCCAGCAGCTTACTAGCGGGGACCGGGGAGCTGTTTTTT.

The CDR3 coding sequence is TGTGCCAGCTCACGGGACAGGGTGTTCAATCAGCCCCAGCATTTT. Protein product: CASSRDRVFNQPQHF. This sequence joins TRBV18 and TRBJ1-5; 9 bases align to TRBD1. This CDR3 has 15 amino acids. V lost 4 bases, J lost 3 bases, and 4 bases stayed unmatched. Per germline, CDR1 KGHSH and CDR2 LQKENI.

The chain employs TRBV2 and TRBJ2-5; 9 bases map to TRBD1. Germline-derived CDR1 and CDR2 are SNHLY and FYNNEI. The V and J ends lost 4 bases and 5 bases, in that order; junction bases with no gene match: 8. CDR3 length equals 15 residues. The CDR3 sequence is CASSGGQGVGETQYF. The CDR3 DNA sequence: TGTGCCAGCAGTGGGGGACAGGGTGTCGGGGAGACCCAGTACTTC.

The J gene is TRBJ2-3, the V gene TRBV2; 8 nucleotides agree with TRBD1. Germline loops: CDR1 SNHLY, CDR2 FYNNEI. V lost 10 bases and J lost 1; bases outside the gene matches: 10. The CDR3 is made up of 15 amino acids. CDR3 in DNA: TGTGCCACCTTGGACAGGGAGTTTCGCACAGATACGCAGTATTTT. Encoded protein: CATLDREFRTDTQYF.

V is TRBV9 and J is TRBJ2-1; 7 nucleotides match TRBD2. V shed 0 bases, J shed 3 bases, and the junction held 6 bases outside the gene matches. The length of the CDR3 is 16 residues. CDR1 SGDLS and CDR2 YYNGEE come from the germline V gene. The CDR3 region has the DNA TGTGCCAGCAGCGTAGAAGGCGGGGACTACTACAATGAGCAGTTCTTC. Translation: CASSVEGGDYYNEQFF.

The V and J genes are TRBV10-1 and TRBJ2-7; 9 bases align to TRBD1. There are 13 residues in the CDR3. The germline CDR1 and CDR2 sequences are WNHNN and SYGVQD (reference sequence). The J segment lost 8 bases and the V segment lost 10 bases, leaving 12 bases of the junction unmatched. CDR3 in DNA: TGCGCCATCGCCCGGACAGGGGCAATGAAGCAGTACTTC. It encodes CAIARTGAMKQYF.